This TCR beta chain was identified in a study of cytomegalovirus exposure and HLA in healthy donors (dated by TCRdb to the late 2010s). Looking at the study overall: According to an earlier analysis of a few hundred of the donors, about 179 million T cells yielded 90 million to 130 million unique TCR beta sequences and about 280 Gb of sequence data. In addition to the first cohort of 650 to 750 subjects, a separate validation cohort of approximately 120 different subjects was used. In the later analysis, no new phenotypic data were used to find candidate immune exposures; instead, reliance was placed on TCR beta sequences and their occurrence across donors. The number of donors typed differed by locus, with about 629-630 for A, B, C, DRB1 and DQB1, roughly 520 for DQA1, 606 for DPA1, and about 450 for DPB1. To predict cytomegalovirus infection status, the study combined high-throughput TCR immunosequencing, statistical association of individual TCRs with disease status, and machine learning. All discovery cohort repertoires had been generated using a single sequencing platform. In a later analysis, previously published TCR beta repertoires from roughly 710 donors were re-analyzed and high-resolution HLA genotyping was added so that TCR occurrence patterns could be studied. Among around 400 genotyped donors of the cohort, an average of about 240,000 unique TCR beta nucleotide sequences was sequenced per donor, of which about 19% were non-productive. The study used immunosequencing to profile the T cell repertoires of more than 650 subjects and linked those repertoires to cytomegalovirus serostatus. About 280 gigabases of sequencing data and about 92 million unique TCR sequences made up an early release that covered over 550 HLA-typed donors. The study was designed to test whether signatures of past pathogen exposure could be identified by cataloging public T cell receptors. HLA typing included class I and class II loci at four-digit resolution. To decide whether each TCR beta V gene segment behaved as functional or pseudogenic, an earlier analysis of 587 of the donors relied on high-throughput TCR beta sequencing. Donor age, sex, ethnicity and CMV serostatus were compiled alongside the repertoire data. A later genetic analysis took genome-wide SNP genotypes for about three fifths of the 666 donors and used that subset as a discovery cohort. Five DR-DQ haplotypes were treated as single units for association and clustering because of strong linkage in the cohort. Among the 398 genotyped donors, approximately 81% belonged to the genetic ancestry cluster associated with self-reported Caucasian donors. Here is what the overall study found, with its caveats: A further reported finding was that TCR beta sequences accurately predicted the HLA-A and HLA-B alleles for most subjects in the first cohort. Presence/absence analyses assumed roughly uniform sequencing depth across donors, an assumption that may not hold. Some IMGT-functional V segments, including TRBV6-2 and TRBV6-3, could not be told apart with the 87-base-pair reads, so those segments were excluded. Most TCR sequences were observed very rarely across donors, whereas some public TCRs were present in many individuals. Approximately 18 rarely observed V segments, including chromosome 9 orphons, were excluded from the earlier analysis of some 590 of the donors because counts were too low. A later analysis reported that several top co-occurrence clusters appeared linked to parvovirus B19, influenza, CMV and Epstein-Barr virus. A later analysis associated 16,951 TCR beta sequences with specific HLA alleles at a false discovery rate of 0.05. V-gene and J-gene trimming of TCR beta chains was associated with a missense DCLRE1C variant in a later genetic analysis, and the association was replicated in an independent cohort. The study listed 164 TCR beta chains as associated with cytomegalovirus. Linkage disequilibrium might explain the correlated functional status among segregating V segments, but an unknown experimental factor could not be excluded. A later analysis found that TCR association rates varied across HLA loci, with DRB1 alleles showing the most associated TCRs and HLA-C alleles the fewest. CMV serostatus was the only immune exposure information available for the cohort. In both the original and validation cohorts, the classifier was reported to diagnose cytomegalovirus status with high specificity and sensitivity. A later genetic analysis reported fewer N-insertions in productive TCRs among donors in an Asian-associated ancestry cluster than the roughly 670-donor mean. When HLA alleles, especially DR and DQ, strongly co-occurred, attributing TCR associations to individual alleles was difficult. The cohort was sequenced for TCR beta chains only, and without alpha or paired-chain data the features that could be detected were limited. Broadly in line with IMGT annotations, most TCR beta V segments showed up in productive rearrangements about 87% or about 30% of the time in an earlier analysis of 587 of the donors. Most CMV-associated TCR beta chains appeared to be HLA-restricted in a later analysis, and the HLA associations seemed to be driven largely by CMV exposure. Compared with equally common non-associated chains, HLA-associated TCR beta chains in a later analysis were more clonally expanded and had lower generation probabilities. The authors suggested that the approach could potentially be extended to other disease states and immunological phenotypes. In vitro tests confirmed that three of the cytomegalovirus-associated TCR beta chains recognize cytomegalovirus antigens. Because HLA typing was missing for some donors at each locus, association tests included only the typed subset. A cluster of highly shared sequence variants was judged likely to be a technical artifact of the sequencing pipeline.

V drops 9 bases and J drops 6 bases, leaving 18 bases in between. The germline V gene supplies CDR1 MNHNS and CDR2 SASEGT. The CDR3 spans 13 residues, from the cysteine through the phenylalanine. Only the CDR3 part of the read is kept: 39 bases, read in frame from the first base. Libraries were built with the immunoSEQ multiplex PCR assay. For the multiplex PCR, a mixture combining 60 forward primers for TCR Vbeta segments and 13 reverse primers for TCR Jbeta segments was used. Amplification of the CDR3 region of rearranged TCR beta genes was performed with a multiplex PCR assay on genomic DNA. The Illumina HiSeq System was used to sequence the amplified TCR beta libraries as 87-base-pair reads. Regarding the original processing steps: A later analysis counted about 76 million unique TCR beta chains across the 500 to 850 repertoires, and some 11 million of these chains were shared by at least two donors. Raw reads were error-corrected and collapsed into unique sequences with a nearest-neighbor algorithm that merged closely related sequences to remove PCR and sequencing errors. Alignment of CDR3 sequences to IMGT reference sequences was used to assign V, D and J gene segments. For a sequence to be retained, a match of at least six nucleotides was required to both a V gene segment and a J gene segment. Rearrangements were called productive when the CDR3 lacked stop codons and stayed in frame with V and J; all others were non-productive. CDR3 was defined by IMGT convention, running from the second conserved V-encoded cysteine to the conserved J-encoded phenylalanine. In an earlier analysis of some 550 of the donors, sequences lacking an unambiguous match to a single V gene segment were excluded. An earlier analysis of around 600 of the donors classified V segments as functional when productive rearrangements were above 56.7% and as segregating when the standard deviation between donors was above 5%. A statistical classification framework was built to diagnose cytomegalovirus status from the catalog of TCR beta chain sequences. In a later analysis, TCR nucleotide sequences were compared against IMGT/GENE-DB human TR gene sequences so that V and J genes could be assigned. Using the TCRdist pipeline, a later analysis assigned CDR3 sequences along with most-parsimonious VDJ recombination scenarios. In a later analysis, each TCR beta chain was defined by its CDR3 amino acid sequence together with its V-gene family, and reads without a unique V-gene family were excluded. A later analysis removed several hundred highly shared, low-generation-probability nucleotide sequences to deal with suspected cross-contamination and a sequencing artifact. For each public chain, a later analysis derived a clonal expansion index from normalized ranks of inferred template counts within each repertoire. A later analysis computed generation probabilities with a VDJ recombination model fitted to out-of-frame rearrangements, and checked the results against IGoR. In a later analysis, TCR-TCR, TCR-HLA and TCR-CMV co-occurrence was scored with hypergeometric tests, and a repertoire-size bias correction was applied to TCR pairs. To estimate false discovery rates, a later analysis permuted the HLA or CMV assignments 20 times. In a later analysis, co-occurring TCRs were grouped using DBSCAN, and TCRdist sequence similarity was added for clustering within HLA-allele-positive subsets. Co-occurrence clustering excluded repertoires with fewer than 30,000 or more than 120,000 public chains, plus five with anomalous nucleotide sharing. The clones in this table, taken by TCRdb from immuneACCESS, are in-frame only. Not every clone is retained; where verified, under half of the shortfall comes from an unresolved V gene, and the cause of the rest is unknown. Clone size and the V and J calls come from that table; the DNA yielded D and trimming. In all, the sample holds approximately 170,000 clones, and around 68% of those were seen once. Just under 3% of the sample lies in the top ten.

Turning to this clone: The target of this receptor is not known. No base quality information exists; no much larger clone differs at one position.

The cohort was made up of 666 healthy bone marrow donors. Cohort members were all nominally healthy when sampled, although unrecorded immune exposures were likely present. The donor tested CMV seronegative and was one of the 352 seronegative cohort members. A peripheral blood sample was provided by each donor, and peripheral blood mononuclear cells were used for TCR beta sequencing. The Qiagen DNeasy Blood Extraction Kit was used to extract genomic DNA from the blood cell samples. The sequenced sample was PBMCs. The sequence is built from TRBV6-1 and TRBJ2-7; the best D guess is TRBD1, with 6 bases matching. This sequence was found in a man between 40 and 49 years old in good health and CMV-seronegative. The CDR3 protein is CASTGNSLGEQYF. The nucleotide sequence is given as TGTGCCAGTACAGGGAATTCGCTCGGCGAGCAGTACTTC.